The T cell receptor (beta chain) described here comes from a study of T cell responses to AZD1222 COVID-19 vaccine. Using immunoSEQ multiplex PCR, the repertoire was profiled, and TCRdb retains in-frame clones only, with some absent. The sample lists approximately 100,000 clones, 90% seen once, with 1% to 1.5% in the top ten. This clone has just one count. Trimming took off 10 bases at V and 2 bases at J, with 15 bases between the two ends. The CDR3 covers 14 residues. Germline V gene sequence: CDR1 ENHRY, CDR2 SYGVKD. This receptor was obtained from an adult in good health. The rearrangement links TRBV10-3 to TRBJ1-5; TRBD1 might be the D (6 bases). The sample in question was peripheral blood, obtained on day 0 of AZD1222 vaccination. The CDR3 reads CATGQPMGNQPQHF. The CDR3 DNA sequence: TGTGCCACCGGACAGCCTATGGGCAATCAGCCCCAGCATTTT.